This record concerns one T cell receptor (beta chain) sequence. The antigen is undetermined. These data come from a study of response to subunit inactivated influenza vaccine. From germline, CDR1 is KGHDR and CDR2 SFDVKD. This CDR3 spans 11 amino acids. V was trimmed by 2 bases and J by 4 bases, leaving 1 base between them. TCRdb called the RT-PCR reads again in MiXCR, with one record for every CDR3 protein. The sample has roughly 790,000 distinct CDR3 sequences; about 20% are singletons. Findings and caveats of the study: Every seasonal influenza vaccination brings in few new T cells, the authors suggested.

The J gene is TRBJ1-2, the V gene TRBV24-1; no clear D gene. The sequenced sample was PBMCs from blood, obtained 4 to 6 days after vaccination. The TCR comes from a man aged 50 to 60 who received an inactivated influenza vaccine. CDR3: CATSDSYGYTF. Here the CDR3 DNA reads TGTGCCACCAGTGATTCCTATGGCTACACCTTC.